This TCR beta chain appears in the sequencing data of a study of CD8+CD57+ T cells in acquired aplastic anemia. Study information: Mean yield of DNA from sorted CD4+ and CD8+ cells was roughly 3.2 ug. Roughly 10.8 million reads were obtained on average for healthy donor CD4+ cells.

Concerning this clonotype itself: Its antigen is currently unknown.

Genomic DNA, the template, was used for profiling of the TCR beta VDJ and CDR3. TCRdb independently ran MiXCR on the reads; one entry per CDR3 protein. The table lists roughly 160,000 distinct CDR3 sequences, under 75% of them singletons. Findings of the study overall: The number of CD8+ CDR3 sequences shared by patients and controls was around 30.

What was sequenced was sorted CD4+, CD8+, or CD8+CD57+ T cells (not recorded which) from PBMCs. This TCR was sampled from a human donor in good health.

This CDR3 reads CASSMLTGLNTEAFF. In DNA form, the CDR3 reads TGTGCCAGTAGTATGCTTACAGGGTTGAACACTGAAGCTTTCTTT. The chain is built from TRBV19 and TRBJ1-1; D perhaps matches TRBD1 (6 bases). Deletions cut 3 bases from V and 0 bases from J, with 11 bases between. This CDR3 has 15 residues. Germline assignment: CDR1 LNHDA and CDR2 SQIVND (reference sequence).